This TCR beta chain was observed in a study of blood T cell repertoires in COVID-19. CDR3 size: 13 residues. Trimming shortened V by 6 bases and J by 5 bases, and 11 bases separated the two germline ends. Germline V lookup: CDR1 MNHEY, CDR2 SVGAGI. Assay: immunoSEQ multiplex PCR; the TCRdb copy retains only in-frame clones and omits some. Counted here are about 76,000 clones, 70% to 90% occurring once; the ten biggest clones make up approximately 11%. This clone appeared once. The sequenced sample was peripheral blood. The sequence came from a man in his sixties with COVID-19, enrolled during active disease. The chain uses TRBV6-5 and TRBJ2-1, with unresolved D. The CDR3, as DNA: TGTGCCAGCAGCTCCCCTACGAACAATGAGCAGTTCTTC. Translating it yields CASSSPTNNEQFF.